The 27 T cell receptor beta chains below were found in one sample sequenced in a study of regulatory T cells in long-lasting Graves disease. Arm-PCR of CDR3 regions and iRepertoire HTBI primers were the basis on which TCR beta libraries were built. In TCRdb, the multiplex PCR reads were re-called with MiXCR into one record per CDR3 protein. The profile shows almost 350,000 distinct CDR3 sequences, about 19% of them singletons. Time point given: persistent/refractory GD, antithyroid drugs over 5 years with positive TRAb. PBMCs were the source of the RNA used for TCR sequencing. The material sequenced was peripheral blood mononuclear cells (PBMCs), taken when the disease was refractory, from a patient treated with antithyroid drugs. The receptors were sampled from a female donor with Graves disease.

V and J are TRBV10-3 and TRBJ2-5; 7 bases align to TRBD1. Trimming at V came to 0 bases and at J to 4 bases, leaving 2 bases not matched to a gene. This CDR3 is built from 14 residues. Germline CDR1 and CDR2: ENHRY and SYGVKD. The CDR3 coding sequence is TGTGCCATCAGTGAGTCGGGACAGCCAGAGACCCAGTACTTC. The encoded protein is CAISESGQPETQYF.

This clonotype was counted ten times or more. Here the CDR3 DNA reads TGTGCCAGCTCCCGAGGGGGAGACTATAATTCACCCCTCCACTTT. Its translation is CASSRGGDYNSPLHF. This chain links TRBV28 with TRBJ1-6; the D gene is possibly TRBD1 (6 bases). Trimming shortened V by 8 bases and J by 3 bases, and 14 bases separated the two germline ends. The CDR3 is 15 amino acids. Germline values: CDR1 MDHEN, CDR2 SYDVKM.

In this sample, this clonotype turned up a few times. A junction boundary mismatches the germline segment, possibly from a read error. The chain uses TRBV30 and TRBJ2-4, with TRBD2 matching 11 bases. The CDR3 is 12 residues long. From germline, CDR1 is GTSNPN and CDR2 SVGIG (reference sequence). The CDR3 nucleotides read TGTGCCTGGAGTGTTAGCCCCCTAGCGGGAGGCTTC. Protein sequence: CAWSVSPLAGGF.

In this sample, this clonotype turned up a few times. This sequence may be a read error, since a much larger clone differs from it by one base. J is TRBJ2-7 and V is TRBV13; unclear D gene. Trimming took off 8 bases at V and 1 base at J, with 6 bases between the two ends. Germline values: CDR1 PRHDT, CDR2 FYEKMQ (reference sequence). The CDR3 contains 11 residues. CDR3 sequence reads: CASADSYEQYF. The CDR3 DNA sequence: TGTGCCAGCGCGGATTCCTACGAGCAGTACTTC.

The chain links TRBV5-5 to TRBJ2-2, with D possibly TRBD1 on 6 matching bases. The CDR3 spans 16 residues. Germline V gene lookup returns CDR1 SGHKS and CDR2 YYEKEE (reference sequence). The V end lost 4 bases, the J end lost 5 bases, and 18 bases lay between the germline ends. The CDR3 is CASSPGTLYRTGELFF. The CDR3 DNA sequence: TGTGCCAGCAGCCCAGGGACACTGTATAGGACCGGGGAGCTGTTTTTT.

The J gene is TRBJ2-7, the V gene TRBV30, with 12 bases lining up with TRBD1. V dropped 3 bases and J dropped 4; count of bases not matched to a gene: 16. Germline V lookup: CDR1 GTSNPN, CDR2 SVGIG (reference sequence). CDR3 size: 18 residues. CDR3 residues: CAWSETRAGQGARYEQYF. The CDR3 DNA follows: TGTGCCTGGAGCGAGACTAGAGCGGGACAGGGGGCGAGATACGAGCAGTACTTC.

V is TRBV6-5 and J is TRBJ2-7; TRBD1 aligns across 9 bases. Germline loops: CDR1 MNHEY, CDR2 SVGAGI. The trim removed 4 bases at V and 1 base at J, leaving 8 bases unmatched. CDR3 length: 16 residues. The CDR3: CASSSAGGTGSYEQYF. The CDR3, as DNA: TGTGCCAGCAGTTCCGCCGGCGGGACAGGGTCCTACGAGCAGTACTTC.

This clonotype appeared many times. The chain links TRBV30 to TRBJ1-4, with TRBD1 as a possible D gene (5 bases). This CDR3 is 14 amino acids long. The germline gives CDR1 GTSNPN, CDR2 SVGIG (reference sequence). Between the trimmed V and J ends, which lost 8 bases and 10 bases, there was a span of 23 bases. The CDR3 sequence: CAGSPRGVLGKLFF. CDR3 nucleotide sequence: TGTGCCGGATCCCCACGGGGGGTATTGGGAAAACTGTTTTTT.

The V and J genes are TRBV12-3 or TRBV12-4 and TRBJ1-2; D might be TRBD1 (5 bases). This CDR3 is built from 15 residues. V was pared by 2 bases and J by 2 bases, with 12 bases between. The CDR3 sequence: CASSLSRGTNYGYTF. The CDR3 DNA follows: TGTGCCAGCAGTTTAAGTAGAGGGACCAACTATGGCTACACCTTC.

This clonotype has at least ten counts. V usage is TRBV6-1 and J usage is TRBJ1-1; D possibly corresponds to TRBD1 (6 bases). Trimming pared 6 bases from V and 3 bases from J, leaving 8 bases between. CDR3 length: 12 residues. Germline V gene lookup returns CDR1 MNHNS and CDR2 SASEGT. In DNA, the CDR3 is TGTGCCAGCAGGGACAGTCACACTGAAGCTTTCTTT. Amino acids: CASRDSHTEAFF.

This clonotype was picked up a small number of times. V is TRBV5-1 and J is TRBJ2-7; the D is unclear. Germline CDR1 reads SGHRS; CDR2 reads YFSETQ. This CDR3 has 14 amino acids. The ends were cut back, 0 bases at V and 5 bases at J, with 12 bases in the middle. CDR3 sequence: CASSLARVVHEQYF. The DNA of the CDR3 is TGCGCCAGCAGCTTGGCAAGGGTCGTCCACGAGCAGTACTTC.

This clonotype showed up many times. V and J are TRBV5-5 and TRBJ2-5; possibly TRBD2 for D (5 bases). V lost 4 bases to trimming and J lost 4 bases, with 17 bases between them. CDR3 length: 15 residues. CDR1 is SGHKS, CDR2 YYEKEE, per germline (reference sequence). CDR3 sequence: CASSKDLIDRETQYF. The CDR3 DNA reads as TGTGCCAGCAGCAAGGACTTGATCGACCGAGAGACCCAGTACTTC. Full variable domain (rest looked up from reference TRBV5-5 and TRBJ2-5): DAGVTQSPTHLIKTRGQQVTLRCSPISGHKSVSWYQQVLGQGPQFIFQYYEKEERGRGNFPDRFSARQFPNYSSELNVNALLLGDSALYLCASSKDLIDRETQYFGPGTRLLVL.

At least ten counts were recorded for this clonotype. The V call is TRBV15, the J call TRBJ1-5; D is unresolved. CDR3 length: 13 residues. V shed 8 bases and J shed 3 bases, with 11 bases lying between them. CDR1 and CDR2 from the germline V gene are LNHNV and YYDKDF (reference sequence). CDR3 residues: CATSGTSNQPQHF. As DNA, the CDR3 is TGTGCCACCTCCGGTACCTCCAATCAGCCCCAGCATTTT.

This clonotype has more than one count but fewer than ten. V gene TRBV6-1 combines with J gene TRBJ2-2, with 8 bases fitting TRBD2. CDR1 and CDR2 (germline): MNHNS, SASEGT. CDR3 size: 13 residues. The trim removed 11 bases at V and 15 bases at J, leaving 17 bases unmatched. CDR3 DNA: TGTGCCTGCACCTCCCCTCGCGGGAGGCCGGTGTTTTTT. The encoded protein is CACTSPRGRPVFF.

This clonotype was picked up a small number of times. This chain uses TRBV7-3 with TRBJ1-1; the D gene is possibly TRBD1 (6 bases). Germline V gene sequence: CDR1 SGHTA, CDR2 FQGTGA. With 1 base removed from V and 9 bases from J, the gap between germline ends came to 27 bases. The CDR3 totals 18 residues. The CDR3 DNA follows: TGTGCCAGCAGCTTAAGCCGACCTTGGGGGGACATAGGGAGAAAAGCTTTCTTT. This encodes CASSLSRPWGDIGRKAFF.

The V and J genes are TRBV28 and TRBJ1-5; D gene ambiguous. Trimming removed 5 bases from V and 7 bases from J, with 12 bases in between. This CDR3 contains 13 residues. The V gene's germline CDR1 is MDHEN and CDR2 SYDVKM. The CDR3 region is CASSELGYQPQHF. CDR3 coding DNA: TGTGCCAGCAGTGAACTGGGGTACCAGCCCCAGCATTTT. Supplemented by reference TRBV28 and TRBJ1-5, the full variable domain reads DVKVTQSSRYLVKRTGEKVFLECVQDMDHENMFWYRQDPGLGLRLIYFSYDVKMKEKGDIPEGYSVSREKKERFSLILESASTNQTSMYLCASSELGYQPQHFGDGTRLSIL.

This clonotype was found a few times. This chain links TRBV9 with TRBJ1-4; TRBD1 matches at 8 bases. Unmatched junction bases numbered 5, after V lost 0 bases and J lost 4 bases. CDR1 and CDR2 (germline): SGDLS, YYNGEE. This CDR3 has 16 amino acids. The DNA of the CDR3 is TGTGCCAGCAGCGTAGAGGCAGGGGGCGGTAATGAAAAACTGTTTTTT. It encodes CASSVEAGGGNEKLFF.

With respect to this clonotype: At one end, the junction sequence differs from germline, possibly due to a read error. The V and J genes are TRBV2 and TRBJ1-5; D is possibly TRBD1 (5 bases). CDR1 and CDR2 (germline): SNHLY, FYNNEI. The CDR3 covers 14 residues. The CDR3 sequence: CTSSGAVLNQPQHF. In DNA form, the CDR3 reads TGTACCAGCAGTGGGGCGGTACTCAATCAGCCCCAGCATTTT.

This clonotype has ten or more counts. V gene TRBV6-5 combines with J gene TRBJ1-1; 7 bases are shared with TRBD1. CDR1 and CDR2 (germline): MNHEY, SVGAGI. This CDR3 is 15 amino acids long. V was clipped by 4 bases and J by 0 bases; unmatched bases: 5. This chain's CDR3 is CASSSRTGMNTEAFF. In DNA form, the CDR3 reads TGTGCCAGCAGTTCGCGGACAGGAATGAACACTGAAGCTTTCTTT.

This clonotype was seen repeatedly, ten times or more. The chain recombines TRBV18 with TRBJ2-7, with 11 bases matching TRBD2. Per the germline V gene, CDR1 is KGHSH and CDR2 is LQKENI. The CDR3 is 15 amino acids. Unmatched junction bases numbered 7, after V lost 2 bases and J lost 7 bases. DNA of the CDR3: TGTGCCAGCTCACCATTACTAGCGGGAGAGGGGGAGCAGTACTTC. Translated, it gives CASSPLLAGEGEQYF. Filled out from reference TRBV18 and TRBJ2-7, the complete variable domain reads NAGVMQNPRHLVRRRGQEARLRCSPMKGHSHVYWYRQLPEEGLKFMVYLQKENIIDESGMPKERFSAEFPKEGPSILRIQQVVRGDSAAYFCASSPLLAGEGEQYFGPGTRLTVT.

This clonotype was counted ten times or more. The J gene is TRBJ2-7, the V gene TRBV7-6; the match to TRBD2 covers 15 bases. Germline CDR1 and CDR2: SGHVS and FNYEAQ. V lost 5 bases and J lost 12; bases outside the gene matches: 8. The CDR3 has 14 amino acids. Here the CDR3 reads CASSQGLAGGPLYF. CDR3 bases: TGTGCCAGCAGCCAAGGACTAGCGGGGGGGCCTCTGTACTTC.

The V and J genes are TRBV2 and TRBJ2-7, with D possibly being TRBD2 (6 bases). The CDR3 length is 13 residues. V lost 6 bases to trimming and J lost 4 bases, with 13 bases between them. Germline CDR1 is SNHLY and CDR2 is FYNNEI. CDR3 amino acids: CASSLGTFYEQYF. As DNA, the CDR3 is TGTGCCAGCAGCCTCGGGACTTTTTACGAGCAGTACTTC.

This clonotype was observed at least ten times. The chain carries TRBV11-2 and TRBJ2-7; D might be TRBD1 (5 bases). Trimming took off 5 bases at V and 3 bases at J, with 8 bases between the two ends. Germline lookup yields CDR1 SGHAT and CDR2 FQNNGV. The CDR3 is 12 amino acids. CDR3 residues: CASSGAHYEQYF. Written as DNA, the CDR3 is TGTGCCAGCAGCGGGGCACACTACGAGCAGTACTTC.

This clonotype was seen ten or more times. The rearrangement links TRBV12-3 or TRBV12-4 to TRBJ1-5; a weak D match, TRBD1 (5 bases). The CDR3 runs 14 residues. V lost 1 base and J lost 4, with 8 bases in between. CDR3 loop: CASSLDRTNQPQHF. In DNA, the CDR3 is TGTGCCAGCAGTTTAGACAGGACGAATCAGCCCCAGCATTTT.

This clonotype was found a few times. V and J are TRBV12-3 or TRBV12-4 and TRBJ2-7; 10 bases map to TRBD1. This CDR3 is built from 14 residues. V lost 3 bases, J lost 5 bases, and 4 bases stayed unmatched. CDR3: CASSLTGGLNEQYF. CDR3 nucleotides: TGTGCCAGCAGTTTGACAGGGGGCTTGAACGAGCAGTACTTC.

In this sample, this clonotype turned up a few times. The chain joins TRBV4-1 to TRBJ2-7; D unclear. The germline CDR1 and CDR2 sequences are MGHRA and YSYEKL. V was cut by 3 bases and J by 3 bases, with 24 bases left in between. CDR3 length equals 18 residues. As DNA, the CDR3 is TGCGCCAGCAGCCACACGCCGCTCCGGTCGGTTAAGGGCTACGAGCAGTACTTC. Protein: CASSHTPLRSVKGYEQYF.

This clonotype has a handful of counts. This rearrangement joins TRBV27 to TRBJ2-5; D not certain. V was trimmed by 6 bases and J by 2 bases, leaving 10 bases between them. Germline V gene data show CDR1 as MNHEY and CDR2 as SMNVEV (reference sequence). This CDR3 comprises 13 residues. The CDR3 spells CASSPRMQETQYF. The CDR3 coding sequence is TGTGCCAGCAGCCCAAGAATGCAAGAGACCCAGTACTTC.